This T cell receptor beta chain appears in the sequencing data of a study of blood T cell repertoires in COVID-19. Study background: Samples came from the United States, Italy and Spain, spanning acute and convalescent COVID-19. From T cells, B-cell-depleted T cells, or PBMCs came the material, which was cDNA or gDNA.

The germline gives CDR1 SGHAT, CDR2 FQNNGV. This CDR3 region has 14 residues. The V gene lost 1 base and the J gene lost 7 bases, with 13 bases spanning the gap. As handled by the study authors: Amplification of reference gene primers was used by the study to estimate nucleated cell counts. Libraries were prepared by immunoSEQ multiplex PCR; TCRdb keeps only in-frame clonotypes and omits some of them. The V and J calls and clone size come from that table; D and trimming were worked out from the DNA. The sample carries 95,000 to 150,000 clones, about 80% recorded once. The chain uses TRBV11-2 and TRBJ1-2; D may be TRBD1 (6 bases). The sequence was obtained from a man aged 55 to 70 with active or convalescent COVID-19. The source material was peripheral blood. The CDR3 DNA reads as TGTGCCAGCAGCTTAGGCCAGGGGTTGAGTGGCTACACCTTC. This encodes CASSLGQGLSGYTF.